This section outlines one T cell receptor (beta chain) sequence together with its context. Germline CDR1 LGHNA, CDR2 YSLEER. The CDR3 has 17 residues. Trimming at V came to 0 bases and at J to 3 bases, leaving 8 bases not matched to a gene. The data derive from a study of blood T cell repertoires in COVID-19. Overall study context: In each case, the material was cDNA or gDNA derived from T cells, B-cell-depleted T cells, or PBMCs.

Produced via immunoSEQ multiplex PCR; TCRdb's table is partial and in-frame only. The table lists about 210,000 clones, about 78% of them singletons, with about 7% in the top ten. The TCR was taken from a woman between 70 and 85 years old with acute or convalescent COVID-19. The chain recombines TRBV4-3 with TRBJ2-3, with 8 nucleotides matching TRBD2. The sequencing input was peripheral blood. The CDR3: CASSQDWALAATDTQYF. CDR3 DNA sequence: TGCGCCAGCAGCCAAGATTGGGCACTAGCGGCTACAGATACGCAGTATTTT.